One and the same sample provided the 20 T cell receptor beta chains below, sequenced in a study of response to subunit inactivated influenza vaccine (dated by TCRdb to 2016 to 2019). Libraries were constructed by RT-PCR. The data were produced on an Illumina HiSeq 2500. TCRdb applied fastp at Q25 and MiXCR to the public reads, then kept only in-frame beta chains. For every CDR3 protein sequence, its rows merge into one entry that carries the most common genes and DNA. Across this sample there are about 540,000 distinct CDR3 sequences, with roughly 23% seen only once. The ten largest clones add up to 2.5% to 3% of the sample. The same sample was also studied in work on T cells expressing NK-cell markers. The second study's authors report: TCR beta cDNA libraries were made by 5'RACE template switching that added a universal primer site and unique molecular identifiers.

Sequencing used CD4+ T cells sorted from PBMCs, obtained roughly 12 days after vaccination. The receptors originated from a man aged 45-65 years who received an inactivated influenza vaccine. Donor details come from another sample of the same person, matched by shared clones.

This clonotype has a count of ten or more. The chain couples TRBV3-1 to TRBJ1-1; D ambiguous. Germline CDR1 is LGHDT and CDR2 is YNNKEL (reference sequence). Trimming took off 5 bases at V and 1 base at J, with 5 bases between the two ends. This CDR3 is 12 amino acids long. The CDR3 loop reads CASSRRNTEAFF. The CDR3 DNA follows: TGTGCCAGCAGCAGACGGAACACTGAAGCTTTCTTT.

This clonotype has only a few counts. V gene TRBV12-5 combines with J gene TRBJ1-1, with D possibly matching TRBD1 (5 bases). Looked up from germline, CDR1 is LGHNT and CDR2 is FRNRAP. The CDR3 spans 16 residues. The V end lost 5 bases, the J end lost 5 bases, and 21 bases lay between the germline ends. The CDR3 sequence is CASGTALDSRRTEAFF. CDR3 nucleotides: TGTGCTAGTGGTACCGCGCTAGACAGCCGTAGGACTGAAGCTTTCTTT.

The chain carries TRBV9 and TRBJ2-1; 8 nucleotides agree with TRBD1. Germline V lookup: CDR1 SGDLS, CDR2 YYNGEE. V lost 0 bases to trimming and J lost 4 bases; unmatched junction nucleotides: 3. The CDR3 covers 15 residues. The DNA for the CDR3 is TGTGCCAGCAGCGTAGCAGGGGGCGAGTACAATGAGCAGTTCTTC. Translation: CASSVAGGEYNEQFF.

The gene calls are TRBV11-2 and TRBJ1-2; the D gene is possibly TRBD1 (6 bases). Germline CDR1 and CDR2: SGHAT and FQNNGV. The ends were cut back, 1 base at V and 8 bases at J, with 23 bases in the middle. The length of the CDR3 is 17 residues. CDR3 coding DNA: TGTGCCAGCAGCTTAGGATACCTAAGGCAGCCCAGGGGAGGCTACACCTTC. Its translation is CASSLGYLRQPRGGYTF.

The genes are TRBV7-2 and TRBJ1-2; the match to TRBD1 covers 7 bases. V lost 4 bases to trimming and J lost 8 bases; unmatched junction nucleotides: 10. Germline CDR1 reads SGHTA; CDR2 reads FQGNSA. The CDR3 extends over 14 amino acids. The CDR3 spells CASSSRQGAGGYTF. The CDR3 region has the DNA TGTGCCAGCAGCTCTAGACAGGGTGCGGGCGGCTACACCTTC.

This clonotype was detected ten times or more. V usage is TRBV11-3 and J usage is TRBJ2-1; 14 nucleotides align to TRBD2. V lost 4 bases to trimming and J lost 8 bases; unmatched junction nucleotides: 7. CDR1 is SGHNT, CDR2 YENEEA, per germline. This CDR3 region has 16 residues. CDR3 sequence (DNA): TGTGCCAGCAGCTATACCGGGACTAGCGGGAGTGATGAGCAGTTCTTC. This translates into CASSYTGTSGSDEQFF.

This chain links TRBV20-1 with TRBJ2-3; 8 bases are a match to TRBD2. V shed 3 bases and J 4 bases; nucleotides not matched to a gene: 6. CDR3 length: 14 amino acids. Germline V lookup: CDR1 DFQATT, CDR2 SNEGSKA (reference sequence). As DNA, the CDR3 is TGCAGTGCTAGGGGCGGGGGGATATCAGATACGCAGTATTTT. Its protein product is CSARGGGISDTQYF.

This chain joins TRBV6-1 and TRBJ2-5, with D unresolved. In germline, CDR1 is MNHNS, CDR2 SASEGT. The CDR3 extends over 15 amino acids. Between the trimmed V and J ends, which lost 5 bases and 5 bases, there was a span of 18 bases. The CDR3 is CASSLRRRPGETQYF. The CDR3 DNA reads as TGTGCCAGCAGTCTCCGTCGACGGCCCGGGGAGACCCAGTACTTC.

This clonotype appeared a few times. The CDR3 protein is CASSTNPGRDTEAFF. The CDR3 DNA follows: TGCGCCAGCAGCACAAACCCGGGGAGGGACACTGAAGCTTTCTTT. V is TRBV5-1 and J is TRBJ1-1; D unclear. V was shortened by 4 bases and J by 3 bases, with 16 bases between the two germline ends. The CDR3 totals 15 residues. The germline V gene encodes CDR1 SGHRS and CDR2 YFSETQ.

This clonotype was seen only a few times. The V and J genes are TRBV29-1 and TRBJ2-1, with D tentatively TRBD1 (6 bases). The V end was cut by 2 bases, the J end by 2 bases, with 16 bases between. CDR1 is SQVTM and CDR2 is ANQGSEA in the germline V gene. This CDR3 spans 16 amino acids. The CDR3 DNA follows: TGCAGCGTTGAACCCAGGGGCGGCCTCACCTACAATGAGCAGTTCTTC. It translates to CSVEPRGGLTYNEQFF.

J is TRBJ2-7 and V is TRBV2, with D tentatively TRBD1 (5 bases). CDR1 and CDR2 (germline): SNHLY, FYNNEI. The CDR3 runs to 14 residues. The V and J ends lost 6 bases and 0 bases respectively, with 12 bases between them. This CDR3 is CASRKDTNSYEQYF. CDR3 DNA: TGTGCCAGCAGAAAGGACACAAACTCCTACGAGCAGTACTTC.

V usage is TRBV6-2 or TRBV6-3 and J usage is TRBJ2-5; 7 nucleotides match TRBD2. Losses at the gene ends were 3 bases for V and 8 bases for J; bases not matched to a gene: 6. The germline CDR1 and CDR2 sequences are MNHEY and SVGEGT. The CDR3 consists of 13 residues. CDR3 in DNA: TGTGCCAGCAGTTATACGGGGAGGGACACCCAGTACTTC. Its translation: CASSYTGRDTQYF.

There are a few counts of this clonotype. The chain has TRBV10-3 and TRBJ1-2, with 7 bases matching TRBD1. Per germline, CDR1 ENHRY and CDR2 SYGVKD. The V gene end was trimmed by 6 bases and the J gene end by 6 bases; junction bases not matched to a gene: 7. CDR3 length: 13 amino acids. The CDR3 nucleotides are TGTGCCATCAGCATGACAGGGACGGATGGCTACACCTTC. Its protein product is CAISMTGTDGYTF.

This clonotype occurred a few times. CDR3 sequence: CASSLDDGELFF. The CDR3 DNA is TGCGCCAGCAGCTTAGATGACGGGGAGCTGTTTTTT. This chain connects TRBV5-1 to TRBJ2-2; D remains unclear. The V end lost 2 bases, the J end lost 7 bases, and 6 bases lay between the germline ends. The CDR3 extends over 12 amino acids. Per germline, CDR1 SGHRS and CDR2 YFSETQ.

The J gene is TRBJ1-4, the V gene TRBV4-1; the D gene is possibly TRBD1 (5 bases). The V gene lost 2 bases and the J gene lost 5 bases, with 12 bases spanning the gap. The CDR3 has 15 residues. Germline CDR1 MGHRA, CDR2 YSYEKL. CDR3: CASSQPGRGNEKLFF. The CDR3, as DNA: TGCGCCAGCAGCCAACCGGGACGGGGAAATGAAAAACTGTTTTTT.

A few counts support this clonotype. The chain uses TRBV2 and TRBJ2-3; the D is unclear. The length of the CDR3 is 14 residues. Germline V CDR1 and CDR2: SNHLY, FYNNEI. The V end was cut by 2 bases, the J end by 3 bases, with 9 bases between. As DNA, the CDR3 is TGTGCCAGCAGTGAATGGGGAATAACAGATACGCAGTATTTT. Its protein is CASSEWGITDTQYF. Full variable domain (outside the CDR3, taken from reference TRBV2 and TRBJ2-3): EPEVTQTPSHQVTQMGQEVILRCVPISNHLYFYWYRQILGQKVEFLVSFYNNEISEKSEIFDDQFSVERPDGSNFTLKIRSTKLEDSAMYFCASSEWGITDTQYFGPGTRLTVL.

This clonotype was detected only a few times. The V call is TRBV7-9, the J call TRBJ1-2; D is possibly TRBD1 (5 bases). Germline V gene lookup returns CDR1 SEHNR and CDR2 FQNEAQ (reference sequence). CDR3 size: 14 residues. Trimming pared 6 bases from V and 2 bases from J, leaving 13 bases between. The CDR3 protein is CASSVGAVNYGYTF. The CDR3, as DNA: TGTGCCAGCAGTGTTGGGGCGGTCAACTATGGCTACACCTTC.

The sample holds a few counts of this clonotype. The chain recombines TRBV29-1 with TRBJ2-7; either TRBD1 or TRBD2 may supply D (5 bases each). The CDR3 consists of 12 residues. From germline, CDR1 is SQVTM and CDR2 ANQGSEA. Trimming cost V 6 bases and J 6 bases, with 15 bases left between them. CDR3 loop: CSVGVGPREQYF. The CDR3 DNA follows: TGCAGCGTGGGGGTGGGGCCCCGCGAGCAGTACTTC.

This sequence joins TRBV12-3 or TRBV12-4 and TRBJ2-1; TRBD2 matches 7 bases. This CDR3 region has 16 residues. V dropped 4 bases and J dropped 8; count of bases not matched to a gene: 14. The CDR3 coding sequence is TGTGCCAGCAGTTCGGGCGGGGGATTCATCCTCCATGAGCAGTTCTTC. It codes for CASSSGGGFILHEQFF.

V and J are TRBV29-1 and TRBJ2-7; no reliable D call. The germline V gene has CDR1 SQVTM and CDR2 ANQGSEA. This CDR3 is 11 amino acids long. V lost 3 bases and J lost 4, with 7 bases in between. CDR3 sequence reads: CSVEGSYEQYF. The CDR3 DNA reads TGCAGCGTTGAGGGGTCATACGAGCAGTACTTC.